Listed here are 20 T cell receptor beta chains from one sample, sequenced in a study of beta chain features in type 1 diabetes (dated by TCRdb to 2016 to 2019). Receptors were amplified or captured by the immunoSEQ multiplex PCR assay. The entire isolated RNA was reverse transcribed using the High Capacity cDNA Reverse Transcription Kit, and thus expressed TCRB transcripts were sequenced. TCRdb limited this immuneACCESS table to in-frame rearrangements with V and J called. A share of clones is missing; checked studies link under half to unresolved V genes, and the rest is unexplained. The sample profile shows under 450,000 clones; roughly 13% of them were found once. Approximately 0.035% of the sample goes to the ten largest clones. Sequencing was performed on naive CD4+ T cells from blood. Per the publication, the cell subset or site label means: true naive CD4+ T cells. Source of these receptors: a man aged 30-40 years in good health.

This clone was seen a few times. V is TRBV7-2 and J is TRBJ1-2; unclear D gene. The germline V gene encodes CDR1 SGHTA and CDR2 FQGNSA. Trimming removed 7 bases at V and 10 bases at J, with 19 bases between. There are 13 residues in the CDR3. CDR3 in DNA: TGTGCCAGCAACGGAGGACCGCGTCTCAACTACACCTTC. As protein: CASNGGPRLNYTF.

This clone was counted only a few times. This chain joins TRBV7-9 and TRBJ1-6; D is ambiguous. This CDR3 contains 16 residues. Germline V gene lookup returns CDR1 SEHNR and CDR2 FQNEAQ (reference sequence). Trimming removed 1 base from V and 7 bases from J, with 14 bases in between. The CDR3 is CASSLGDRIENSPLHF. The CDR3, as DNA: TGTGCCAGCAGCTTAGGTGATCGGATCGAAAATTCACCCCTCCACTTT.

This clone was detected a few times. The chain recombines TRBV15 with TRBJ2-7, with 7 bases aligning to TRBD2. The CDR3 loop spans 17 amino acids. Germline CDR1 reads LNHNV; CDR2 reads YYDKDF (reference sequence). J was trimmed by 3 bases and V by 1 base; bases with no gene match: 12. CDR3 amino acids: CATSRGPGGGGIYEQYF. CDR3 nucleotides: TGTGCCACCAGCAGAGGCCCTGGCGGCGGGGGAATCTACGAGCAGTACTTC.

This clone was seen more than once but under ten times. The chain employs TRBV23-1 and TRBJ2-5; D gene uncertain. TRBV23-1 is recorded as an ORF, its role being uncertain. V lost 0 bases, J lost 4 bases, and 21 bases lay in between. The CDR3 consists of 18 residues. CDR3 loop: CASSQSATYTYKGETQYF. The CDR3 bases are TGCGCCAGCAGTCAATCGGCGACTTATACCTATAAGGGAGAGACCCAGTACTTC.

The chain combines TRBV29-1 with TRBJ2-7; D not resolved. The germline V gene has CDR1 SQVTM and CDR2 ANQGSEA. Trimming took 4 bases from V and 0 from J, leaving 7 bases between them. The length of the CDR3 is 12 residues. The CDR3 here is CSVAAASYEQYF. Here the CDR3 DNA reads TGCAGCGTTGCCGCAGCCTCCTACGAGCAGTACTTC.

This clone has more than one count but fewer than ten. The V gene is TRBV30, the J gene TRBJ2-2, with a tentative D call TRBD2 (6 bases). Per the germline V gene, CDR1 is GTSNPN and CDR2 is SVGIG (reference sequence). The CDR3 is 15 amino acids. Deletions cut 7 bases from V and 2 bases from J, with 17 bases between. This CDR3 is CAFQRGFPNTGELFF. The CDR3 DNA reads TGTGCCTTTCAACGGGGGTTCCCCAACACCGGGGAGCTGTTTTTT. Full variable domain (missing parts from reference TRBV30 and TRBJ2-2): SQTIHQWPATLVQPVGSPLSLECTVEGTSNPNLYWYRQAAGRGLQLLFYSVGIGQISSEVPQNLSASRPQDRQFILSSKKLLLSDSGFYLCAFQRGFPNTGELFFGEGSRLTVL.

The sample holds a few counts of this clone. The CDR3 region is CASSLMTGTNSPLHF. The CDR3 DNA reads as TGTGCCAGCAGCTTAATGACAGGGACAAATTCACCCCTCCACTTT. The chain couples TRBV7-2 to TRBJ1-6; 7 bases agree with TRBD1. Losses at the gene ends were 2 bases for V and 7 bases for J; bases not matched to a gene: 5. The CDR3 spans 15 residues. CDR1 is SGHTA, CDR2 FQGNSA, per germline.

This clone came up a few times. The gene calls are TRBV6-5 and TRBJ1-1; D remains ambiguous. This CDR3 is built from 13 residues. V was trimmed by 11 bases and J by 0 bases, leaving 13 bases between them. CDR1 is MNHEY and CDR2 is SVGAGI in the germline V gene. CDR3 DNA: TGTGCCTCCAAGGGAAAAGTGAACACTGAAGCTTTCTTT. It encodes CASKGKVNTEAFF.

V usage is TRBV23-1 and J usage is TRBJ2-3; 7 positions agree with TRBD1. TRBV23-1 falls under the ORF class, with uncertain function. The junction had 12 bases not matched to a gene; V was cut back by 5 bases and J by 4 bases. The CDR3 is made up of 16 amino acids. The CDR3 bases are TGCGCCAGCAGTGAAGGGGTACAGGGGAAGGCAGATACGCAGTATTTT. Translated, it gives CASSEGVQGKADTQYF.

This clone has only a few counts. CDR3 in amino acids: CSVEGTRLNTEAFF. As DNA, the CDR3 is TGCAGCGTTGAAGGGACACGGCTAAACACTGAAGCTTTCTTT. V gene TRBV29-1 combines with J gene TRBJ1-1; TRBD1 might be the D (5 bases). Germline CDR1 SQVTM, CDR2 ANQGSEA. This CDR3 has 14 amino acids. Trimming cost V 1 base and J 2 bases, with 11 bases left between them.

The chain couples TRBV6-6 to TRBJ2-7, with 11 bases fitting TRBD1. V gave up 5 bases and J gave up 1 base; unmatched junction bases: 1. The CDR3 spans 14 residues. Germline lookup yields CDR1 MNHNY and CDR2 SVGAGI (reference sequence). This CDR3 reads CASSGTGGSYEQYV. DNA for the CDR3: TGTGCCAGCAGTGGGACAGGGGGATCCTACGAGCAGTACGTC.

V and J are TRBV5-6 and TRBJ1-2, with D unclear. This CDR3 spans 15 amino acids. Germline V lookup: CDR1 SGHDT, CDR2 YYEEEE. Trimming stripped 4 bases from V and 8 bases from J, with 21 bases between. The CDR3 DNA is TGTGCCAGCAGCCCTGCGCTGGAACGTATAGTAGGCTACACCTTC. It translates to CASSPALERIVGYTF.

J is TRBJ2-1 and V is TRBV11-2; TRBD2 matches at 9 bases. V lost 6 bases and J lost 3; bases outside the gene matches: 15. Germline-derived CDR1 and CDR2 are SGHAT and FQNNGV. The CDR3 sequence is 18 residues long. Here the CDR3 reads CASRTGTSLTILYNEQFF. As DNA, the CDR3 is TGTGCCAGCAGGACCGGGACTAGCCTTACCATCCTCTACAATGAGCAGTTCTTC.

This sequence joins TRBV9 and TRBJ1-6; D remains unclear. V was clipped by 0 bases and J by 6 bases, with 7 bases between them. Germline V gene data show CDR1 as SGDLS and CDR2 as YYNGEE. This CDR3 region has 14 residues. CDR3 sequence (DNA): TGTGCCAGCAGCGTAGGCAAATTTAATTCACCCCTCCACTTT. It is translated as CASSVGKFNSPLHF.

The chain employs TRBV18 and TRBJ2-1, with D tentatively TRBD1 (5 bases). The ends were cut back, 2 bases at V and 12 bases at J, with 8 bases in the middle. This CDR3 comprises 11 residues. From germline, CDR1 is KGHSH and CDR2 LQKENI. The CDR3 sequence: CASSPRGGQFF. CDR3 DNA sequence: TGTGCCAGCTCACCAAGGGGTGGGCAGTTCTTC.

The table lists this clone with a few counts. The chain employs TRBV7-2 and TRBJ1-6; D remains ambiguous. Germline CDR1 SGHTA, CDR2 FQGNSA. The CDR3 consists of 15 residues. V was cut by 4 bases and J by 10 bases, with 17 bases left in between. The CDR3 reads CASSSAWIQDSPLHF. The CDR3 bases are TGTGCCAGCAGCTCAGCATGGATTCAGGACTCACCCCTCCACTTT.

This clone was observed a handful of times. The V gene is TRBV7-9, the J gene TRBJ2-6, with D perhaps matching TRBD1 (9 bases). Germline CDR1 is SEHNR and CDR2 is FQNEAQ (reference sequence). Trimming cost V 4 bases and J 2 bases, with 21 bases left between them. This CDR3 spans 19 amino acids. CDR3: CASSSPGGDRVAGANVLTF. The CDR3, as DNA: TGTGCCAGCAGCTCCCCCGGGGGGGACAGGGTAGCTGGGGCCAACGTCCTGACTTTC.

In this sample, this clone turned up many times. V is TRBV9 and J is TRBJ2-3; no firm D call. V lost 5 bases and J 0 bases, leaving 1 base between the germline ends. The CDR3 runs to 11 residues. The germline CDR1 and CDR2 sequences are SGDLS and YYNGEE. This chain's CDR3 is CASRSTDTQYF. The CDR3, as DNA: TGTGCCAGCAGAAGCACAGATACGCAGTATTTT. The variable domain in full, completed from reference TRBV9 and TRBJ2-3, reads DSGVTQTPKHLITATGQRVTLRCSPRSGDLSVYWYQQSLDQGLQFLIQYYNGEERAKGNILERFSAQQFPDLHSELNLSSLELGDSALYFCASRSTDTQYFGPGTRLTVL.

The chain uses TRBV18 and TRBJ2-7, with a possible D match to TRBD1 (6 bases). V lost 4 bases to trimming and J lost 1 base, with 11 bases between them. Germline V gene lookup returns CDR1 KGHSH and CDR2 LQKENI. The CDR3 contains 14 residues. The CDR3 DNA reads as TGTGCCAGCTCACGGACGGACAGTTCCTACGAGCAGTACGTC. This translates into CASSRTDSSYEQYV.

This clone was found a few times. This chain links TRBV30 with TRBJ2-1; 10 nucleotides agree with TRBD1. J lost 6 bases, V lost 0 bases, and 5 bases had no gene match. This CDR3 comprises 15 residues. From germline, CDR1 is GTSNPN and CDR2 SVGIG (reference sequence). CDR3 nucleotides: TGTGCCTGGAGTGTTCGACAGGGGGCGCTCAATGAGCAGTTCTTC. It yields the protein CAWSVRQGALNEQFF.